This entry describes one T cell receptor (beta chain). The source of the sample is a study of control samples from healthy donors and cancer patients. CDR1 is SGHNT, CDR2 YYREEE, per germline (reference sequence). The CDR3 spans 16 residues. The trim removed 3 bases at V and 4 bases at J, leaving 7 bases unmatched. Profiling relied on immunoSEQ multiplex PCR, and the TCRdb table lists in-frame clones only, not all of them. The repertoire consists of tens of thousands of clones, with approximately 91% occurring once and the leading ten covering 13%. The receptor comes from a man aged 45 to 65 with lung cancer. Specimen: PBMCs. This chain links TRBV5-4 with TRBJ2-5; 12 bases are shared with TRBD1. The CDR3: CASSWGQGAVGETQYF. In DNA, the CDR3 is TGTGCCAGCAGCTGGGGACAGGGGGCGGTGGGAGAGACCCAGTACTTC.